This TCR beta chain was documented in a study of identical twins. This clonotype was recorded many times. Its matching antigen is unknown. The authors used template switching to add a universal primer site and gave cDNA unique molecular identifiers. TCRdb called the 5' RACE reads again in MiXCR, with one record for every CDR3 protein. Among more than 650,000 distinct CDR3 sequences, 5.5% to 6.5% were seen once, and the ten largest hold 1.5% to 2%. The germline gives CDR1 DFQATT, CDR2 SNEGSKA (reference sequence). J gave up 6 bases and V 3 bases, and 8 bases lay outside the gene matches. CDR3 size: 15 residues. Points from the study as a whole: Cross-sectional statistics underpinned the conclusions; the same donors were not followed. Clonotypes of the beta chain that were abundant in cord blood carried fewer insertions (memory repertoires showed none). Models underestimated out-of-frame TCR alpha sharing in monozygotic twins.

The rearrangement joins TRBV20-1 to TRBJ2-1; 10 bases align to TRBD2. This clonotype was obtained from a man aged 18 to 35 in good health. Sample: naive T cells sorted from blood. Here the CDR3 DNA reads TGCAGTGCTAGTATATCCAGCGGGAGGGGCAATGAGCAGTTCTTC. It encodes CSASISSGRGNEQFF.